Presented here are 28 T cell receptor beta chains from one specimen sequenced in a study of cytomegalovirus exposure and HLA in healthy donors. The PCR made use of 60 Vbeta and 13 Jbeta primers. Sequencing was performed with immunoSEQ multiplex PCR; in TCRdb, only in-frame clones are kept and a portion is missing. The sample lists approximately 120,000 clones; less than 90% were seen once. Sequenced input: PBMCs. The receptors shown here come from a man between 18 and 29 years old in good health and CMV-seropositive.

The chain carries TRBV5-1 and TRBJ1-1; 8 bases agree with TRBD1. V trimming: 4 bases; J trimming: 1 base; junction bases outside the gene matches: 3. CDR1 SGHRS and CDR2 YFSETQ come from the germline V gene. The length of the CDR3 is 14 residues. The CDR3 region has the DNA TGCGCCAGCAGCGTAACAGGGGGGAACACTGAAGCTTTCTTT. Protein sequence: CASSVTGGNTEAFF. The variable domain in full, with the rest retrieved from reference TRBV5-1 and TRBJ1-1, is KAGVTQTPRYLIKTRGQQVTLSCSPISGHRSVSWYQQTPGQGLQFLFEYFSETQRNKGNFPGRFSGRQFSNSRSEMNVSTLELGDSALYLCASSVTGGNTEAFFGQGTRLTVV.

This clone was observed a handful of times. The chain links TRBV6-1 to TRBJ1-3; the D gene is possibly TRBD1 (6 bases). The CDR3 has 14 residues. CDR1 and CDR2 (germline): MNHNS, SASEGT. V lost 5 bases and J 2 bases, leaving 10 bases between the germline ends. CDR3 sequence reads: CASSRGGAGNTIYF. The CDR3 coding sequence is TGTGCCAGCAGTCGGGGGGGCGCTGGAAACACCATATATTTT.

The chain combines TRBV5-1 with TRBJ2-7, with 7 nucleotides matching TRBD1. V lost 2 bases to trimming and J lost 0 bases; unmatched junction nucleotides: 5. CDR3 length: 15 amino acids. Germline V gives CDR1 SGHRS, CDR2 YFSETQ. The DNA of the CDR3 is TGCGCCAGCAGCTTACAGGGGTATAGCTCCTACGAGCAGTACTTC. Protein sequence: CASSLQGYSSYEQYF.

This chain joins TRBV12-5 and TRBJ2-3, with D unresolved. V dropped 9 bases and J dropped 5 bases, with 18 bases sitting between them. The germline V gene encodes CDR1 LGHNT and CDR2 FRNRAP. There are 14 residues in the CDR3. The CDR3 DNA is TGTGCTAGCGGCAGGCCAGCCGCTCTAGATACGCAGTATTTT. Amino acid sequence: CASGRPAALDTQYF.

V usage is TRBV2 and J usage is TRBJ2-3, with 10 positions matching TRBD2. The CDR3 runs 15 residues. CDR1 and CDR2 from the germline V gene are SNHLY and FYNNEI. Germline trimming cut 6 bases from V and 4 bases from J; bases unmatched to any gene: 7. CDR3 nucleotides: TGTGCCAGCAGCAACCAGCGGGGGGGCGCAGATACGCAGTATTTT. Its protein product is CASSNQRGGADTQYF.

The chain carries TRBV2 and TRBJ1-3, with D tentatively TRBD1 (5 bases). V shed 3 bases and J shed 8 bases, with 11 bases lying between them. Per germline, CDR1 SNHLY and CDR2 FYNNEI. The CDR3 extends over 13 amino acids. For the CDR3, the DNA is TGTGCCAGCAGTGAGTGGACGGGGGACACCATATATTTT. Translating gives CASSEWTGDTIYF.

This clone was picked up a small number of times. Written as DNA, the CDR3 is TGCGCCAGCAGCTTAAATTTGGGAGGGAGAGAGACCCAGTACTTC. This sequence encodes CASSLNLGGRETQYF. This chain uses TRBV5-1 with TRBJ2-5; 7 bases fit TRBD2. CDR3 size: 15 residues. V dropped 2 bases and J dropped 4; count of bases not matched to a gene: 8. Germline CDR1 is SGHRS and CDR2 is YFSETQ.

The chain joins TRBV7-2 to TRBJ2-5; 11 nucleotides match TRBD2. The CDR3 is made up of 16 amino acids. The V gene end was trimmed by 5 bases and the J gene end by 6 bases; junction bases not matched to a gene: 11. Germline loops: CDR1 SGHTA, CDR2 FQGNSA. CDR3 region: CASSVSGGAGEKTQYF. For the CDR3, the DNA is TGTGCCAGCAGCGTTAGCGGGGGGGCCGGAGAAAAGACCCAGTACTTC.

The rearrangement joins TRBV7-9 to TRBJ2-1; 10 bases are a match to TRBD2. CDR1 and CDR2 (germline): SEHNR, FQNEAQ (reference sequence). Unmatched junction bases numbered 5, after V lost 5 bases and J lost 4 bases. The CDR3 extends over 15 amino acids. CDR3 region: CASSPTSGAYNEQFF. The CDR3 region has the DNA TGTGCCAGCAGCCCTACTAGCGGGGCTTACAATGAGCAGTTCTTC.

This clone was recorded once. The chain has TRBV18 and TRBJ2-2, with D possibly being TRBD1 (6 bases). V lost 3 bases and J lost 3, with 23 bases in between. Germline V CDR1 and CDR2: KGHSH, LQKENI. The CDR3 covers 19 residues. CDR3 coding DNA: TGTGCCAGCTCACCGATGACAGGCTCCTCAATATTCGACACCGGGGAGCTGTTTTTT. This gives the protein CASSPMTGSSIFDTGELFF.

The chain uses TRBV9 and TRBJ2-3, with 8 positions matching TRBD2. This CDR3 is built from 16 residues. Germline lookup yields CDR1 SGDLS and CDR2 YYNGEE. With V trimmed by 4 bases and J by 3 bases, 10 bases remained unmatched. The CDR3 region has the DNA TGTGCCAGCAGCTTCTCGAGCGGGGGACCTACAGATACGCAGTATTTT. Its translation: CASSFSSGGPTDTQYF.

The chain employs TRBV30 and TRBJ2-1; maybe TRBD1 (5 bases). Germline V gene lookup returns CDR1 GTSNPN and CDR2 SVGIG (reference sequence). The CDR3 loop spans 14 amino acids. V shed 5 bases and J shed 9 bases, with 20 bases lying between them. The CDR3 sequence is CAWATARGRGEQFF. The CDR3 DNA is TGTGCCTGGGCCACTGCCCGCGGTAGGGGTGAGCAGTTCTTC.

The CDR3 DNA follows: TGTGCCAGCAGTGAAGGTCCAGGCGACGAGCAGTACTTC. Protein: CASSEGPGDEQYF. This chain links TRBV6-1 with TRBJ2-7, with D unclear. Trimming pared 1 base from V and 5 bases from J, leaving 9 bases between. This CDR3 has 13 amino acids. Looked up from germline, CDR1 is MNHNS and CDR2 is SASEGT.

V and J are TRBV14 and TRBJ1-2, with a tentative D call TRBD1 (6 bases). This CDR3 has 16 amino acids. The germline V gene encodes CDR1 SGHDN and CDR2 FVKESK. V dropped 2 bases and J dropped 1 base, with 14 bases sitting between them. DNA of the CDR3: TGTGCCAGCAGCCAACGTTGGGGGGGGCTTAACTATGGCTACACCTTC. Protein sequence: CASSQRWGGLNYGYTF. Filled out from reference TRBV14 and TRBJ1-2, the complete variable domain reads EAGVTQFPSHSVIEKGQTVTLRCDPISGHDNLYWYRRVMGKEIKFLLHFVKESKQDESGMPNNRFLAERTGGTYSTLKVQPAELEDSGVYFCASSQRWGGLNYGYTFGSGTRLTVV.

Here the CDR3 DNA reads TGTGCCAGCATCATGCAGGGGGCAGGCACTGAAGCTTTCTTT. Translating it yields CASIMQGAGTEAFF. The chain couples TRBV7-9 to TRBJ1-1, with 8 bases aligning to TRBD1. The V gene end was trimmed by 7 bases and the J gene end by 4 bases; junction bases not matched to a gene: 8. The length of the CDR3 is 14 residues. The germline V gene has CDR1 SEHNR and CDR2 FQNEAQ (reference sequence).

V and J are TRBV6-5 and TRBJ2-7; a possible D gene is TRBD1 (6 bases). The germline V gene encodes CDR1 MNHEY and CDR2 SVGAGI. The CDR3 is 14 amino acids. The V gene lost 5 bases and the J gene lost 4 bases, with 15 bases spanning the gap. The CDR3 DNA sequence: TGTGCCAGCAGTACCCTAGGACAGAAATACGAGCAGTACTTC. Its translation is CASSTLGQKYEQYF.

V gene TRBV21-1 combines with J gene TRBJ2-7; TRBD1 is the table's D call, not checked against the DNA. TRBV21-1 has pseudogene status. The CDR3 contains 17 residues. The CDR3 reads CASSKAARGTGRYEQYF. The CDR3 DNA follows: TGTGCCAGCAGCAAAGCGGCGAGGGGGACAGGGCGCTACGAGCAGTACTTC.

J is TRBJ2-7 and V is TRBV29-1, with D possibly being TRBD1 (6 bases). Trimming pared 7 bases from V and 0 bases from J, leaving 10 bases between. The CDR3 extends over 12 amino acids. CDR1 is SQVTM and CDR2 is ANQGSEA in the germline V gene. This CDR3 is CSAPTGSYEQYF. CDR3 DNA: TGCAGCGCTCCGACAGGCTCCTACGAGCAGTACTTC.

The chain links TRBV2 to TRBJ1-5; no reliable D call. Germline V lookup: CDR1 SNHLY, CDR2 FYNNEI. This CDR3 is built from 15 residues. Between the trimmed V and J ends, which lost 1 base and 3 bases, there was a span of 10 bases. The CDR3 sequence is CASSEGGSYNQPQHF. As DNA, the CDR3 is TGTGCCAGCAGTGAAGGCGGCAGCTACAATCAGCCCCAGCATTTT.

V gene TRBV19 combines with J gene TRBJ1-2, with a tentative D call TRBD1 (5 bases). The CDR3 length is 15 residues. Trimming removed 7 bases at V and 5 bases at J, with 20 bases between. Germline-derived CDR1 and CDR2 are LNHDA and SQIVND (reference sequence). CDR3 protein: CASTLTQEIIYGYTF. The CDR3, as DNA: TGTGCCAGTACCTTAACACAGGAAATTATTTATGGCTACACCTTC.

The rearrangement uses TRBV28 and TRBJ1-5, with D maybe TRBD1 (6 bases). The V gene lost 5 bases and the J gene lost 5 bases, with 13 bases spanning the gap. The CDR3 has 14 residues. Germline CDR1 is MDHEN and CDR2 is SYDVKM. CDR3 nucleotide sequence: TGTGCCAGCAGTCACAGGGTAGGGGATCAGCCCCAGCATTTT. Protein sequence: CASSHRVGDQPQHF.

The V call is TRBV11-3, the J call TRBJ2-7, with D perhaps matching TRBD2 (5 bases). This CDR3 comprises 15 residues. V lost 5 bases, J lost 0 bases, and 14 bases lay in between. Germline assignment: CDR1 SGHNT and CDR2 YENEEA. The CDR3 region is CASSGRAPGSYEQYF. CDR3 DNA sequence: TGTGCCAGCAGCGGGCGGGCCCCCGGCTCCTACGAGCAGTACTTC.

The chain recombines TRBV4-1 with TRBJ2-5; D possibly corresponds to TRBD2 (7 bases). Trimming cost V 1 base and J 4 bases, with 19 bases left between them. The germline CDR1 and CDR2 sequences are MGHRA and YSYEKL. This CDR3 has 17 amino acids. Here the CDR3 DNA reads TGCGCCAGCAGCCAAGTTGGGGGGCGGGGGCCGGGAGAGACCCAGTACTTC. It translates to CASSQVGGRGPGETQYF.

V and J are TRBV13 and TRBJ1-2, with TRBD1 identical over 12 bases. This CDR3 contains 19 residues. Germline V lookup: CDR1 PRHDT, CDR2 FYEKMQ (reference sequence). Trimming cost V 5 bases and J 0 bases; bases outside gene matches: 13. The chain's CDR3 is CASSTTSGDRGQTNYGYTF. The CDR3, as DNA: TGTGCCAGCAGCACCACCTCCGGGGACAGGGGGCAGACTAACTATGGCTACACCTTC.

This chain connects TRBV6-6 to TRBJ1-2; the match to TRBD1 covers 7 bases. The CDR3 extends over 14 amino acids. After removal of 2 bases from V and 8 bases from J, the junction contained 8 bases not matched to a gene. CDR1 is MNHNY, CDR2 SVGAGI, per germline (reference sequence). The CDR3 is CASSYTGEALGYTF. The CDR3 DNA reads as TGTGCCAGCAGTTACACAGGGGAGGCCCTAGGCTACACCTTC.

The chain recombines TRBV10-3 with TRBJ1-3; TRBD1 aligns across 7 bases. Germline assignment: CDR1 ENHRY and CDR2 SYGVKD. This CDR3 has 12 residues. The J segment lost 6 bases and the V segment lost 9 bases, leaving 5 bases of the junction unmatched. The CDR3 loop reads CAIGTEKNTIYF. The DNA for the CDR3 is TGTGCCATTGGGACAGAGAAAAACACCATATATTTT.

The chain uses TRBV5-1 and TRBJ2-5, with 7 bases that match TRBD2. CDR1 and CDR2 from the germline V gene are SGHRS and YFSETQ. The CDR3 runs 15 residues. V lost 6 bases, J lost 1 base, and 9 bases stayed unmatched. CDR3 protein: CASTDERGLQETQYF. CDR3 nucleotides: TGCGCCAGCACCGACGAGCGGGGCCTCCAAGAGACCCAGTACTTC.

This chain uses TRBV10-1 with TRBJ1-6, with TRBD1 as a possible D gene (5 bases). CDR3 length equals 14 residues. Per germline, CDR1 WNHNN and CDR2 SYGVQD (reference sequence). V lost 5 bases, J lost 9 bases, and 14 bases lay in between. CDR3 residues: CASSLGGASSPLHF. DNA for the CDR3: TGCGCCAGCAGTCTTGGAGGGGCGTCTTCACCCCTCCACTTT.